The TCR beta chain under discussion was sequenced for a study of regulatory T cells in long-lasting Graves disease. Trimming cost V 0 bases and J 3 bases, with 12 bases left between them. The CDR3 length is 16 residues. Time point defined: persistent/refractory GD, antithyroid drugs over 5 years with positive TRAb. PBMC RNA was the source of the TCR library. EDTA tubes received about 9.4 milliliters of drawn peripheral blood. Arm-PCR with iRepertoire HTBI primers amplified the CDR3 regions for these TCR beta libraries. TCRdb used MiXCR to reprocess the multiplex PCR reads, holding one entry per CDR3 protein. The table records about 660,000 distinct CDR3 sequences, approximately 29% of them present only once. This clonotype was picked up many times.

This TCR was sampled from a female donor with Graves disease. The rearrangement joins TRBV12-3 or TRBV12-4 to TRBJ1-5, with D perhaps matching TRBD1 (6 bases). This material consisted of peripheral blood mononuclear cells (PBMCs), taken when the disease was refractory, from a patient treated with antithyroid drugs. CDR3 sequence (DNA): TGTGCCAGCAGTTTAGCTCAGGGGTATGTCAATCAGCCCCAGCATTTT. Translated, it gives CASSLAQGYVNQPQHF.